This TCR beta chain was sequenced for a study of T cell responses to AZD1222 COVID-19 vaccine. V shed 3 bases, J shed 8 bases, and the junction held 1 base outside the gene matches. Germline CDR1 reads SGHVS; CDR2 reads FNYEAQ. The CDR3 totals 13 residues. The protocol was immunoSEQ multiplex PCR, while the TCRdb copy is restricted to in-frame clones and leaves out a portion. This table has some 150,000 clones, roughly 91% appearing once. The receptor was derived from an adult in good health. The rearrangement links TRBV7-6 to TRBJ1-2; 12 bases fit TRBD1. Sequencing was performed on peripheral blood, taken on day 0 of AZD1222 vaccination. For the CDR3, the DNA is TGTGCCAGCAGCTTGGGGACAGGGGGCGGCTACACCTTC. The encoded protein is CASSLGTGGGYTF.